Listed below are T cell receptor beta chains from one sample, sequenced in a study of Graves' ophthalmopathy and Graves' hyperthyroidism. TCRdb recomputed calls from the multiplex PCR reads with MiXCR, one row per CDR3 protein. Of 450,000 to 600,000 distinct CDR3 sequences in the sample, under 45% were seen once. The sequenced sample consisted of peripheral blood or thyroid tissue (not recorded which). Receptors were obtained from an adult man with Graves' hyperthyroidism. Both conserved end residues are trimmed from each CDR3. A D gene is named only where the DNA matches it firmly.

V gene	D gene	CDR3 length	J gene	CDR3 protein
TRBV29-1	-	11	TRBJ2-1	SVEEGAGNEQF
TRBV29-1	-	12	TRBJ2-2	SVLRTSNTGELF
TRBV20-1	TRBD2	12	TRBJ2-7	SAWTSGSINEQY
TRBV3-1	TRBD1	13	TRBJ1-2	ASSYLGQGQYGYT
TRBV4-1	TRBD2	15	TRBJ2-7	ASSQGLAGGYAYEQY
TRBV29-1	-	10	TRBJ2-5	SLAQGWKTQY
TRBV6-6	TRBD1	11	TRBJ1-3	ASSEQGGNTIY
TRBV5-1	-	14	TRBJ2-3	ASSLQLASSTDTQY
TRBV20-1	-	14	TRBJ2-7	SARDVGRASSYEQY
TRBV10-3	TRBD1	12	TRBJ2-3	ATQTGGATDTQY
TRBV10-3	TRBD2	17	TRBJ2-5	AISDIYALAGGLGETQY
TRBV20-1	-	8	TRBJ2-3	SATADTQY
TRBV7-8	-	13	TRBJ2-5	ASSQDSEFRETQY
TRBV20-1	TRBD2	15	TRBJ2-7	SAGGRGRAGGQVEQY
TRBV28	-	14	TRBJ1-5	ASTSGRRDTNQPQH
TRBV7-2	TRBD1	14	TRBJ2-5	ASSTRTGGLNQPQY
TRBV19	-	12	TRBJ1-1	ASSIRSGHTEAF
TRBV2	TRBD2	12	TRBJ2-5	ASKRGGGDETQY
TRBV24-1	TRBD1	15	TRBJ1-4	ATSDRDRGEANEKLF
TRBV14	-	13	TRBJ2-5	ASSQDLLRGETQY
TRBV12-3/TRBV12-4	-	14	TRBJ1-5	ASSPEPGTTRQPQH
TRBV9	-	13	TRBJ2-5	ASSYGGPRQETQY
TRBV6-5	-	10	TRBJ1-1	ATVKTNTEAF
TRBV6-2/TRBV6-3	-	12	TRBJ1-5	ASSYSGFNQPQH
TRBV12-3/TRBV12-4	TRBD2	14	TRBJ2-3	ASSLALGGNTDTQY
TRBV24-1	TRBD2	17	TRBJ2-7	ATSDSLSGGQTRSYEQY
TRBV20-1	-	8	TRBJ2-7	SARGLEQY
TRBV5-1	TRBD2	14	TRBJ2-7	ASSLGTSGLPPEQY
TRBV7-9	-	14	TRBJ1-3	ASSLERRASGNTIY
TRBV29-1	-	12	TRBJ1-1	SVYSGTFGTEAF
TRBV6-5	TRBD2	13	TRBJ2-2	ASSPSGRAYGELF
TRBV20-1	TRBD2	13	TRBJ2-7	SASSRREHVWEQY
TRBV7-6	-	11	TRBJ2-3	ASAGVSTDTQY
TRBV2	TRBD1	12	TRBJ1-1	ASSGQGMNTEAF
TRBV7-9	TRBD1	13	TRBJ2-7	ASRPLGGQGYVQY
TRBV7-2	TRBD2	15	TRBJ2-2	ASSQPLADPNTGELF
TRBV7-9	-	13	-	ASSLRRESDNEQF
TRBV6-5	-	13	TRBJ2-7	ASSYAAGAPYEQY
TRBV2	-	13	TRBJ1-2	ASGGQLAGYNGYT
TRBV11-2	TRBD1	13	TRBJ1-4	AWSGQGATNEKLF
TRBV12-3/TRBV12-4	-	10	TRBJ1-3	ASMSTGNTIY
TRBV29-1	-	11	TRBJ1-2	SVPSGGAFGYT
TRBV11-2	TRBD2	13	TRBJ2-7	ASSSTSGGPNEQY
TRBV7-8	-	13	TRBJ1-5	ASDLDFRGNQPQH
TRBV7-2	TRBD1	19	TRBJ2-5	ASSLEPQGALGGGFGATQY
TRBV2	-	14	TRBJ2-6	ASSLFQGTGANVLT
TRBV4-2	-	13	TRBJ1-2	ASSQASQGGYGYT
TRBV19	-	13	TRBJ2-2	ASSMRGRTTGELF
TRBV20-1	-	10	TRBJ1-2	SATSGAEGYT
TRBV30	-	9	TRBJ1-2	AWSSSRGYT
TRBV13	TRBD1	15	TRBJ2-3	ASSTFTPGQATDTQY
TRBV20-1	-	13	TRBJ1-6	SASGRAAYNSPLH
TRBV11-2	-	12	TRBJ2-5	ASSLERGRQTQY
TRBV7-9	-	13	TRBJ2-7	ASNHGGRSSYEQY
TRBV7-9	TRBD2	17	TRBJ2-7	ASSSYVTSGGGNLYEQY
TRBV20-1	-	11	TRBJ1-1	SVEPGADTEAF
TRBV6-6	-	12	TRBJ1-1	ASSPDLVGAEAF
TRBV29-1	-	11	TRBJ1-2	SVVPSGDYGYT
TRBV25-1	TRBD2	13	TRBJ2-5	ASSETSGGTETQY
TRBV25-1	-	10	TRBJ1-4	ASSVAAEKLF